These 21 T cell receptor beta chains came from one sample sequenced in a study of blood T cell repertoires in COVID-19. Clones were sequenced by immunoSEQ multiplex PCR, and TCRdb holds only the in-frame ones, with some missing. The data contain about 210,000 clones, around nine tenths of them singletons. Sequenced input: peripheral blood. All receptors derive from a man younger than 35 with active or convalescent COVID-19.

As DNA, the CDR3 is TGTGCCACCAGCCCCCTGAGAGCCGGAAGGGGTCAGCCCCAGCATTTT. This encodes CATSPLRAGRGQPQHF. The chain carries TRBV15 and TRBJ1-5; maybe TRBD1 (5 bases). The CDR3 is made up of 16 amino acids. The V gene's germline CDR1 is LNHNV and CDR2 YYDKDF (reference sequence). The V end was cut by 5 bases, the J end by 6 bases, with 20 bases between. Looking up the rest from reference TRBV15 and TRBJ1-5 gives the full variable domain: DAMVIQNPRYQVTQFGKPVTLSCSQTLNHNVMYWYQQKSSQAPKLLFHYYDKDFNNEADTPDNFQSRRPNTSFCFLDIRSPGLGDTAMYLCATSPLRAGRGQPQHFGDGTRLSIL.

The gene calls are TRBV5-4 and TRBJ2-1; possible D gene TRBD2, 5 bases. The CDR3 sequence is 12 residues long. V was cut by 4 bases and J by 6 bases, with 8 bases left in between. Germline values: CDR1 SGHNT, CDR2 YYREEE (reference sequence). In DNA form, the CDR3 reads TGTGCCAGCAGCCCTACTAGCAATGAGCAGTTCTTC. Translating gives CASSPTSNEQFF.

The J gene is TRBJ2-7, the V gene TRBV12-2; the tabulated D call, TRBD2, remains unverified against the DNA. TRBV12-2 is termed a pseudogene. The CDR3 sequence is 15 residues long. CDR3 DNA sequence: TGTGCAAGTCGCCCGGCTGGCGGGCCTTCCTACGAGCAGTACTTC. Protein product: CASRPAGGPSYEQYF.

CDR3 sequence: CAISERGPNYGYTF. CDR3 DNA: TGTGCCATCAGTGAGAGGGGGCCTAACTATGGCTACACCTTC. This sequence joins TRBV10-3 and TRBJ1-2; TRBD1 agrees at 7 bases. This CDR3 is 14 amino acids long. Per germline, CDR1 ENHRY and CDR2 SYGVKD. V dropped 2 bases and J dropped 0; count of bases not matched to a gene: 0.

V usage is TRBV15 and J usage is TRBJ1-1; no clear D. Germline values: CDR1 LNHNV, CDR2 YYDKDF (reference sequence). The CDR3 runs to 18 residues. V lost 0 bases and J lost 0, with 17 bases in between. The CDR3 region is CATSREIPGYTMNTEAFF. CDR3 bases: TGTGCCACCAGCAGAGAAATCCCGGGATATACCATGAACACTGAAGCTTTCTTT.

The genes are TRBV29-1 and TRBJ2-3; 8 positions agree with TRBD1. V was pared by 4 bases and J by 8 bases, with 11 bases of the junction left unmatched. Germline CDR1 reads SQVTM; CDR2 reads ANQGSEA. The CDR3 spans 14 residues. CDR3: CSVVRQGSLGTQYF. The DNA of the CDR3 is TGCAGCGTTGTACGACAGGGGTCCTTGGGTACGCAGTATTTT.

This clone was observed a single time. V and J are TRBV19 and TRBJ1-5; D is undetermined. Germline lookup yields CDR1 LNHDA and CDR2 SQIVND (reference sequence). The V end was cut by 7 bases, the J end by 5 bases, with 18 bases between. CDR3 length equals 15 residues. The DNA for the CDR3 is TGTGCCAGTACTTTTCGGCAGGCCCCCGATCAGCCCCAGCATTTT. The encoded protein is CASTFRQAPDQPQHF.

The table lists this clone with a count of one. The chain carries TRBV5-5 and TRBJ1-1; D remains unclear. Looked up from germline, CDR1 is SGHKS and CDR2 is YYEKEE (reference sequence). Trimming pared 0 bases from V and 0 bases from J, leaving 9 bases between. CDR3 length: 15 residues. The CDR3 loop reads CASSLVGQMNTEAFF. The CDR3 region has the DNA TGTGCCAGCAGCTTGGTGGGCCAAATGAACACTGAAGCTTTCTTT.

This chain uses TRBV28 with TRBJ1-6; 8 nucleotides agree with TRBD1. Trimming at V came to 6 bases and at J to 9 bases, leaving 4 bases not matched to a gene. There are 13 residues in the CDR3. The V gene's germline CDR1 is MDHEN and CDR2 SYDVKM. CDR3 sequence (DNA): TGTGCCAGCAGCGAGGACAGGGCTTCACCCCTCCACTTT. This encodes CASSEDRASPLHF.

The CDR3 sequence is CASSPGTGNQPQHF. The CDR3 DNA sequence: TGTGCCAGCAGCCCGGGGACAGGGAACCAGCCCCAGCATTTT. This chain links TRBV7-9 with TRBJ1-5; 9 bases are a match to TRBD1. This CDR3 is 14 amino acids long. Per germline, CDR1 SEHNR and CDR2 FQNEAQ (reference sequence). J was trimmed by 7 bases and V by 5 bases; bases with no gene match: 6. The full variable domain, with the rest looked up from reference TRBV7-9 and TRBJ1-5, is DTGVSQNPRHKITKRGQNVTFRCDPISEHNRLYWYRQTLGQGPEFLTYFQNEAQLEKSRLLSDRFSAERPKGSFSTLEIQRTEQGDSAMYLCASSPGTGNQPQHFGDGTRLSIL.

This clone has just a few counts. This rearrangement joins TRBV15 to TRBJ1-3; D ambiguous. The CDR3 length is 15 residues. V gave up 4 bases and J gave up 0 bases, with 10 bases separating them. The germline V gene encodes CDR1 LNHNV and CDR2 YYDKDF (reference sequence). CDR3 in DNA: TGTGCCACCAGCAAATCGTACACCTCTGGAAACACCATATATTTT. Protein sequence: CATSKSYTSGNTIYF.

The genes are TRBV6-5 and TRBJ1-1; 8 bases line up with TRBD1. This CDR3 is built from 14 residues. Per germline, CDR1 MNHEY and CDR2 SVGAGI. V lost 5 bases, J lost 3 bases, and 5 bases stayed unmatched. Here the CDR3 reads CASSKTGVDTEAFF. The CDR3 DNA reads as TGTGCCAGCAGTAAGACAGGGGTGGACACTGAAGCTTTCTTT.

Here the CDR3 reads CASRPGSGTYEQYF. CDR3 DNA sequence: TGTGCCAGCAGGCCTGGGAGCGGGACCTACGAGCAGTACTTC. The chain carries TRBV28 and TRBJ2-7; 7 bases fit TRBD2. The CDR3 consists of 14 residues. After removal of 6 bases from V and 2 bases from J, the junction contained 7 bases not matched to a gene. Germline V gives CDR1 MDHEN, CDR2 SYDVKM.

This CDR3 reads CASSPSGTGSYNEQFF. CDR3 nucleotide sequence: TGTGCCAGCTCACCGAGTGGGACAGGGTCCTACAATGAGCAGTTCTTC. The V and J genes are TRBV18 and TRBJ2-1; 9 bases line up with TRBD1. The germline V gene encodes CDR1 KGHSH and CDR2 LQKENI. The CDR3 extends over 16 amino acids. Losses at the gene ends were 3 bases for V and 1 base for J; bases not matched to a gene: 4.

This sequence joins TRBV30 and TRBJ1-2, with D uncertain. The V gene lost 0 bases and the J gene lost 2 bases, with 7 bases spanning the gap. CDR3 length: 13 residues. Germline values: CDR1 GTSNPN, CDR2 SVGIG (reference sequence). CDR3 DNA sequence: TGTGCCTGGAGTGTTTCGGAGAACTATGGCTACACCTTC. Its translation: CAWSVSENYGYTF.

The V and J genes are TRBV5-8 and TRBJ1-1, with no clear D. The length of the CDR3 is 12 residues. Germline V lookup: CDR1 SGHTS, CDR2 YDEGEE. Trimming left V 1 base short and J 4 bases short, with 5 bases between. Here the CDR3 DNA reads TGTGCCAGCAGCTTGTTCGGCACTGAAGCTTTCTTT. Amino acids: CASSLFGTEAFF. The full variable domain, in which reference TRBV5-8 and TRBJ1-1 provide the parts outside the CDR3, is EAGVTQSPTHLIKTRGQQATLRCSPISGHTSVYWYQQALGLGLQFLLWYDEGEERNRGNFPPRFSGRQFPNYSSELNVNALELEDSALYLCASSLFGTEAFFGQGTRLTVV.

The chain uses TRBV2 and TRBJ2-7; 10 bases align to TRBD1. This CDR3 contains 17 residues. J gave up 1 base and V 7 bases, and 13 bases lay outside the gene matches. Germline V gives CDR1 SNHLY, CDR2 FYNNEI. The CDR3 loop is CASTPGTGVLGSYEQYF. Here the CDR3 DNA reads TGTGCCAGCACCCCCGGGACAGGGGTTTTAGGATCCTACGAGCAGTACTTC.

This sequence joins TRBV21-1 and TRBJ1-1; the DNA was not compared with TRBD1, the D call given in the table. TRBV21-1 is given as a pseudogene. The CDR3 spans 14 residues. The CDR3 protein is CASSKGTQNTEAFF. The DNA of the CDR3 is TGTGCCAGCAGCAAAGGGACACAGAACACTGAAGCTTTCTTT.

This chain links TRBV6-6 with TRBJ2-5, with a tentative D call TRBD2 (5 bases). Trimming stripped 6 bases from V and 5 bases from J, with 10 bases between. Germline CDR1 and CDR2: MNHNY and SVGAGI (reference sequence). The CDR3 is 12 residues long. CDR3 sequence reads: CASREAGETQYF. The DNA of the CDR3 is TGTGCCAGCAGGGAGGCCGGGGAGACCCAGTACTTC.

This chain links TRBV5-4 with TRBJ1-4; TRBD1 matches at 11 bases. The CDR3 runs 17 residues. Germline trimming cut 4 bases from V and 1 base from J; bases unmatched to any gene: 6. Per the germline V gene, CDR1 is SGHNT and CDR2 is YYREEE (reference sequence). The CDR3 is CASSHGTGGRTNEKLFF. The CDR3 nucleotides are TGTGCCAGCAGCCACGGGACAGGGGGTAGAACTAATGAAAAACTGTTTTTT.

The CDR3 DNA sequence: TGTGCCAGCAGCTTTCAACTAACAGGGAACGAGCAGTACTTC. Its protein is CASSFQLTGNEQYF. V usage is TRBV11-1 and J usage is TRBJ2-7; D may be TRBD1 (6 bases). Germline lookup yields CDR1 SGHAT and CDR2 FQDESV (reference sequence). The CDR3 extends over 14 amino acids. V gave up 3 bases and J gave up 5 bases, with 14 bases separating them.